The clone carrying this T cell receptor beta chain was observed at least ten times. Its target is unknown. The template used for profiling TCR beta VDJ and CDR3 was genomic DNA. TCRdb re-analysed the reads in MiXCR, keeping a single row per CDR3 protein. The table has under 350,000 distinct CDR3 sequences, around three fifths seen once. These data are taken from a study of CD8+CD57+ T cells in acquired aplastic anemia. Background on the study: 3 to 4 ug was the average amount of DNA from sorted CD4+ and CD8+ cells.

General study points: Comparison of patients with controls identified twenty-nine shared CD8+ CDR3 sequences.

The source is a human donor with severe aplastic anemia or a healthy control (not recorded which). The sample taken for sequencing was sorted CD4+, CD8+, or CD8+CD57+ T cells (not recorded which) from PBMCs.

CDR3 sequence: CASSYASGEYEQYF. The CDR3 DNA reads TGTGCCAGCAGCTACGCTAGCGGGGAGTACGAGCAGTACTTC. The V gene is TRBV5-6, the J gene TRBJ2-7; 9 bases are a match to TRBD2. V shed 3 bases and J 4 bases; nucleotides not matched to a gene: 5. The CDR3 runs 14 residues. Germline CDR1 SGHDT, CDR2 YYEEEE.